This T cell receptor beta chain appears in the sequencing data of a study of blood T cell repertoires in COVID-19. Study-wide background: Some COVID-19 samples were acute and others convalescent; all came from the United States, Italy and Spain. Sources were T cells, B-cell-depleted T cells, or PBMCs; the material itself was cDNA or gDNA.

Per the original methods: Estimated nucleated cell counts came from reference gene primer amplification. The method was immunoSEQ multiplex PCR; TCRdb's version includes in-frame clones alone and lacks a portion of them. Clonal size and the V and J genes are those of that table, whereas D and trimming came from the DNA. The sample lists tens of thousands of clones; more than 80% were seen once. CDR3 size: 14 residues. CDR1 MNHEY and CDR2 SVGAGI come from the germline V gene. Comment on this clone: Mismatch with germline at one junction end may stem from a read error.

What was sequenced was peripheral blood. The chain is built from TRBV6-5 and TRBJ2-5; D is possibly TRBD2 (6 bases). The origin of this receptor is a human donor in a cohort sampled during active COVID-19. This CDR3 reads CTSRSWGLRETQYF. Written as DNA, the CDR3 is TGTACCAGCAGAAGCTGGGGACTGCGTGAGACCCAGTACTTC.